The clone carrying this T cell receptor beta chain was found a few times. The antigen is not known. Per germline, CDR1 SGHVS and CDR2 FNYEAQ. Deletions cut 2 bases from V and 6 bases from J, with 5 bases between. This CDR3 region has 13 residues. This record comes from a study of OX40 agonist ivuxolimab in advanced cancers. Study context: It was ivuxolimab, an agonistic anti-OX40 (CD134) antibody, that patients were treated with.

The repertoire was sequenced with immunoSEQ multiplex PCR; TCRdb's copy has only in-frame clones and lacks some. The repertoire includes approximately 77,000 clones, 85% of them detected once, and approximately 2.2% sits in the top ten. Broader study findings: Expanded clones were, on average, more numerous in CD8+ T cells than in CD4+. There was clonal expansion of CD4+ and CD8+ blood T cells by week 6 at 0.1 to 3.0 mg/kg.

Sequencing was performed on CD4+ or CD8+ T cells sorted from blood, taken in a trial of the OX40 agonist ivuxolimab. This receptor was taken from an adult with an advanced solid tumor such as melanoma, head and neck, liver or kidney cancer. This rearrangement joins TRBV7-6 to TRBJ1-6; D gene uncertain. This CDR3 reads CASSLTANSPLHF. DNA of the CDR3: TGTGCCAGCAGCTTAACCGCTAATTCACCCCTCCACTTT.